This T cell receptor (beta chain) comes out of a study of T cell responses to AZD1222 COVID-19 vaccine. Regarding the study as a whole: It was only after the peak T cell response that any repertoires were sampled. Recipients of two AZD1222 doses showed rising Spike-specific TCR breadth and depth. White British ancestry dominated among donors, who included more females, and clonal diversity was possibly underestimated.

The repertoire was sequenced with immunoSEQ multiplex PCR; TCRdb's copy has only in-frame clones and lacks some. The table records fewer than 200,000 clones, around 92% of them present only once. V lost 5 bases and J lost 2, with 10 bases in between. This CDR3 contains 13 residues. Germline CDR1 and CDR2: LNHDA and SQIVND (reference sequence). As regards this clone: The antigen remains unidentified.

This sequence originates from an adult in good health. This material consisted of peripheral blood, taken on day 0 of AZD1222 vaccination. The genes are TRBV19 and TRBJ2-7; the D gene is possibly TRBD2 (6 bases). This CDR3 is CASSPGGPYEQYF. Here the CDR3 DNA reads TGTGCCAGTAGTCCCGGGGGTCCCTACGAGCAGTACTTC.